The source of this T cell receptor beta chain is a study of blood T cell repertoires in COVID-19. About the study: The United States, Italy and Spain supplied acute and convalescent COVID-19 samples. The cDNA or gDNA used as material had been derived from T cells, B-cell-depleted T cells, or PBMCs.

CDR3 size: 15 residues. Trimming removed 3 bases from V and 1 base from J; junction bases left unmatched: 3. CDR1 is LNHDA and CDR2 is SQIVND in the germline V gene (reference sequence). Some clones are missing from TCRdb's copy, which holds only in-frame ones; the method was immunoSEQ multiplex PCR. The sample has around 280,000 clones, around 85% seen once; the top ten hold less than 2.5%. The rearrangement links TRBV19 to TRBJ2-7; TRBD1 matches 10 bases. This receptor was obtained from a woman in her twenties or thirties who had recovered from COVID-19. The sequencing input was peripheral blood. The CDR3 region is CASSMGTGVSYEQYF. The CDR3 DNA reads as TGTGCCAGTAGTATGGGGACAGGGGTGTCCTACGAGCAGTACTTC.